This TCR beta chain came from a study of T-cell memory formation after mild COVID-19. Study overall: Clusters of TCRs were largely donor specific.

Study conclusions and caveats: Prior to infection, memory already included some responding clones, suggesting cross-reactive memory joined. The study found balanced CD4/CD8 in clones contracting day 15 to 85 and a CD4+ lean in later expanders.

Constant-segment primers were used for 5'RACE, and the resulting TCR alpha and TCR beta cDNA libraries carried sample barcodes and UMIs. TCRdb reprocessed the 5' RACE reads via MiXCR and lists one record per CDR3 protein. In the table there are tens of thousands of distinct CDR3 sequences, roughly 20% of which are singletons. This clonotype showed up many times. Its target is unknown. The TCR was taken from an adult who had mild COVID-19 (a few samples of this study predate the infection). Cell type and time point are not known. The sequencing input was PBMCs or a T cell subset sorted from them (not recorded which).

The CDR3 bases are TGTGCCTGGAGTAGCTGGGGGGCTTACAATGAGCAGTTCTTC. Encoded protein: CAWSSWGAYNEQFF. The V call is TRBV30, the J call TRBJ2-1, with D perhaps TRBD1 or TRBD2 (6 bases each). Germline CDR1 and CDR2: GTSNPN and SVGIG (reference sequence). There are 14 residues in the CDR3. Trimming left V 2 bases short and J 4 bases short, with 12 bases between.